Here is one T cell receptor beta chain with its context. Assay: immunoSEQ multiplex PCR; the TCRdb copy retains only in-frame clones and omits some. The sample has about 76,000 clones, approximately 83% seen once; the top ten hold 4.5% to 6%. CDR1 and CDR2 from the germline V gene are LGHNA and YSLEER. After removal of 0 bases from V and 5 bases from J, the junction contained 8 bases not matched to a gene. The CDR3 sequence is 17 residues long. The sample originates from a study of technical replicates of blood from a handful of donors. Sequenced input: PBMCs. This receptor was taken from a human donor in good health. Some clones in this sample may be carry-over from other donors' samples. The chain carries TRBV4-3 and TRBJ2-3, with TRBD2 identical over 10 bases. The CDR3 coding sequence is TGCGCCAGCAGCCAAGATTCGAGCGGGAGGGCGGGAGATACGCAGTATTTT. Its translation: CASSQDSSGRAGDTQYF.